This entry describes one T cell receptor beta chain. Its cognate antigen is unknown. Sequencing used immunoSEQ multiplex PCR; TCRdb keeps in-frame clones, though not all of them. This sample has 50,000 to 75,000 clones, with about 89% found just once. This sample was included in a study of OX40 agonist ivuxolimab in advanced cancers. This CDR3 has 16 amino acids. V was trimmed by 3 bases and J by 3 bases, leaving 14 bases between them. Germline V lookup: CDR1 MGHDK, CDR2 SYGVNS. Whole-study results and caveats: CD4+ T cells averaged fewer expanded clones than CD8+ T cells. Among the lowest peripheral clonal expansion occurred in 0.1-3.0 mg/kg partial responders.

This sequence originates from an adult with an advanced solid tumor such as melanoma, head and neck, liver or kidney cancer. The V gene is TRBV25-1, the J gene TRBJ1-4, with no clear D. The specimen comprised CD4+ or CD8+ T cells sorted from blood, sampled in a trial of the OX40 agonist ivuxolimab. CDR3 residues: CASSDGVGGANEKLFF. CDR3 DNA: TGTGCCAGCAGTGACGGTGTGGGCGGGGCTAATGAAAAACTGTTTTTT.